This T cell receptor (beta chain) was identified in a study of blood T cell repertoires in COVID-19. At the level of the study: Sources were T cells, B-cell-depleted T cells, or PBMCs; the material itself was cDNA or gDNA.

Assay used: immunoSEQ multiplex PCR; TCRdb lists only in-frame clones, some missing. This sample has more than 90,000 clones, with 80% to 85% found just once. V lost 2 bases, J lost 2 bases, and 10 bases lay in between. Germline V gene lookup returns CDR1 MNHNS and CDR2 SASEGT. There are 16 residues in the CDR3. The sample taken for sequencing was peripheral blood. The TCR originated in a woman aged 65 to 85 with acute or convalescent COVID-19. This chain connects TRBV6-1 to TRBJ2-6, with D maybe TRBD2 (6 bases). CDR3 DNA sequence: TGTGCCAGCAGTGAACTGGGGAGGACTGGGGCCAACGTCCTGACTTTC. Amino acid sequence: CASSELGRTGANVLTF.